The source of this TCR beta chain is a study of lymphopenia after photon versus proton radiotherapy. Measured with immunoSEQ multiplex PCR; TCRdb has only the in-frame clones, and not every one. Of approximately 160,000 clones in the sample, approximately 91% were seen once. This clone was recorded once. Trimming removed 0 bases at V and 7 bases at J, with 6 bases between. The CDR3 runs 13 residues. The germline V gene has CDR1 SGHAT and CDR2 FQNNGV. The V call is TRBV11-2, the J call TRBJ1-4, with D hard to call. The starting material was peripheral blood, obtained from a patient treated with photon-based radiotherapy. This sequence was found in a man over 45 with gastric cancer. This CDR3 reads CASSLDSTEKLFF. The DNA of the CDR3 is TGTGCCAGCAGCTTAGATTCGACTGAAAAACTGTTTTTT.